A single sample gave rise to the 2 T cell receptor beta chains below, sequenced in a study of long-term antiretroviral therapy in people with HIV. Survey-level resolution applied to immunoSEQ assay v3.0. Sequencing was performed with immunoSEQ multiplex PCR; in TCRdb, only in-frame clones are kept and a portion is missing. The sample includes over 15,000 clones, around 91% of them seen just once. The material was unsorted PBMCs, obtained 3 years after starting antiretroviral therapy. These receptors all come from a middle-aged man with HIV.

CDR3 DNA: TGTGCCAGCAGCCCCGGGCCCGGGTATAGGGCCGGGGAGCTGTTTTTT. It is translated as CASSPGPGYRAGELFF. The J gene is TRBJ2-2, the V gene TRBV7-2, with D hard to call. V was trimmed by 5 bases and J by 6 bases, leaving 19 bases between them. Germline lookup yields CDR1 SGHTA and CDR2 FQGNSA. The CDR3 loop spans 16 amino acids.

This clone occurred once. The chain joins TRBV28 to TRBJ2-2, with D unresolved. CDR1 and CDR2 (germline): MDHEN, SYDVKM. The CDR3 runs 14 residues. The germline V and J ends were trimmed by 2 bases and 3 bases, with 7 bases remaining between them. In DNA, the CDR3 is TGTGCCAGCAGTTTAGCGACCCACACCGGGGAGCTGTTTTTT. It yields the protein CASSLATHTGELFF.